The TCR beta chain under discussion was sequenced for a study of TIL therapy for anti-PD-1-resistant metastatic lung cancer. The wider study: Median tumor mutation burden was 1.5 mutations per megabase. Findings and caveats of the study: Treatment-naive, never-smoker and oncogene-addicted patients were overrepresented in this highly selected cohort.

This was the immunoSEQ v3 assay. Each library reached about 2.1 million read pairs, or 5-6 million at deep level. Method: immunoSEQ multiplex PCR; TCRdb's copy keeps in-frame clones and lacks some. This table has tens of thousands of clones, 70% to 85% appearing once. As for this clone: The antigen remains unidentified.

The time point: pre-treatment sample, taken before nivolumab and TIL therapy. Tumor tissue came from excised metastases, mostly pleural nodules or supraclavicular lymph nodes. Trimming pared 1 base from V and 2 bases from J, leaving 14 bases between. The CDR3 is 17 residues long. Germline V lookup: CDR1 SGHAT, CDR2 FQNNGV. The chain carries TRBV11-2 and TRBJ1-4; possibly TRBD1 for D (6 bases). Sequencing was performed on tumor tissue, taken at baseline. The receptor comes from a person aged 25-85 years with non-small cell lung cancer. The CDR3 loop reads CASSLGFVQGTNEKLFF. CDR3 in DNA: TGTGCCAGCAGCTTAGGCTTTGTACAGGGCACTAATGAAAAACTGTTTTTT. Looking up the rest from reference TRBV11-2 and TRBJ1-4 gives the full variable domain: EAGVAQSPRYKIIEKRQSVAFWCNPISGHATLYWYQQILGQGPKLLIQFQNNGVVDDSQLPKDRFSAERLKGVDSTLKIQPAKLEDSAVYLCASSLGFVQGTNEKLFFGSGTQLSVL.